The rows below give T cell receptor beta chains drawn from one sample of a study of blood T cell repertoires in COVID-19. Sequencing used immunoSEQ multiplex PCR; TCRdb keeps in-frame clones, though not all of them. The sample shows roughly 98,000 clones, approximately 92% of them seen only once. Sequencing used peripheral blood. These receptors all come from a woman aged 60-75 years with active COVID-19. CDR3s include the opening cysteine and the closing phenylalanine or tryptophan. D genes are given only for firm matches. Clone size is shown for a subset of rows, as once, few, many or a class of expanded clone.

D: TRBD1
J: TRBJ1-2
size: -
V: TRBV28
CDR3: CASRAPGQGATGYTF
DNA: TGTGCCAGCAGGGCCCCGGGACAGGGGGCGACGGGCTACACCTTC

D: -
J: TRBJ1-4
size: -
V: TRBV29-1
CDR3: CSGRKGTTNEKLFF
DNA: TGCAGCGGCAGAAAGGGGACAACTAATGAAAAACTGTTTTTT

D: -
J: TRBJ2-7
size: -
V: TRBV19
CDR3: CASSPDGGRRASEQYF
DNA: TGTGCCAGTAGTCCCGACGGAGGCAGGAGGGCCTCCGAGCAGTACTTC

D: TRBD2
J: TRBJ2-1
size: -
V: TRBV4-3
CDR3: CASSQGAGGQGEQFF
DNA: TGCGCCAGCAGCCAAGGGGCGGGGGGGCAGGGTGAGCAGTTCTTC

D: -
J: TRBJ2-1
size: -
V: TRBV5-1
CDR3: CASSPRRKEFF
DNA: TGCGCCAGCAGCCCCAGGAGGAAAGAGTTCTTC

D: TRBD2
J: TRBJ2-1
size: -
V: TRBV10-1
CDR3: CASSLAGGSSYNEQFF
DNA: TGCGCCAGCAGTTTAGCGGGGGGAAGCTCCTACAATGAGCAGTTCTTC

D: -
J: TRBJ1-4
size: -
V: TRBV10-2
CDR3: CASRGTRFDEKLFF
DNA: TGCGCCAGCAGGGGGACAAGGTTCGATGAAAAACTGTTTTTT

D: TRBD1
J: TRBJ1-2
size: -
V: TRBV6-5
CDR3: CASTNWGQGSGGYTF
DNA: TGTGCCAGCACCAATTGGGGACAGGGATCGGGTGGCTACACCTTC

D: TRBD1
J: TRBJ1-2
size: few
V: TRBV6-5
CDR3: CASSPDRADYGYTF
DNA: TGTGCCAGCAGTCCGGACAGGGCTGACTATGGCTACACCTTC

D: -
J: TRBJ1-1
size: -
V: TRBV10-1
CDR3: CASSGVVNTEAFF
DNA: TGCGCCAGCAGTGGAGTAGTGAACACTGAAGCTTTCTTT

D: -
J: TRBJ1-5
size: -
V: TRBV24-1
CDR3: CATSDPLSNQPQHF
DNA: TGTGCCACCAGTGATCCCTTAAGCAATCAGCCCCAGCATTTT

D: -
J: TRBJ1-5
size: few
V: TRBV18
CDR3: CASSPRQSSNQPQHF
DNA: TGTGCCAGCTCACCCCGACAGTCAAGCAATCAGCCCCAGCATTTT

D: -
J: TRBJ1-5
size: -
V: TRBV6-5
CDR3: CASSPAGASNQPQHF
DNA: TGTGCCAGCAGTCCGGCAGGGGCTAGCAATCAGCCCCAGCATTTT

D: -
J: TRBJ1-1
size: -
V: TRBV12-3/TRBV12-4
CDR3: CASSLQTRTEAFF
DNA: TGTGCCAGCAGTTTACAAACCCGGACTGAAGCTTTCTTT

D: -
J: TRBJ2-7
size: -
V: TRBV7-9
CDR3: CASSSRGYEQYF
DNA: TGTGCCAGCAGCTCTCGGGGATACGAGCAGTACTTC

D: TRBD2
J: TRBJ2-1
size: -
V: TRBV10-2
CDR3: CASRVLAGVGEQFF
DNA: TGCGCCAGTAGGGTCCTAGCGGGAGTAGGTGAGCAGTTCTTC

D: -
J: TRBJ1-2
size: -
V: TRBV6-2/TRBV6-3
CDR3: CASRPVWRANYGYTF
DNA: TGTGCCAGCAGGCCTGTTTGGAGAGCTAACTATGGCTACACCTTC

D: TRBD1
J: TRBJ2-3
size: -
V: TRBV7-2
CDR3: CASSLDRASDTQYF
DNA: TGTGCCAGCAGCCTGGACAGGGCCTCAGATACGCAGTATTTT

D: TRBD2
J: TRBJ2-5
size: -
V: TRBV2
CDR3: CASSVSGREGETQYF
DNA: TGTGCCAGCAGTGTAAGCGGGAGAGAAGGAGAGACCCAGTACTTC

D: -
J: TRBJ1-5
size: -
V: TRBV18
CDR3: CASSGGGNQPQHF
DNA: TGTGCCAGCTCAGGGGGCGGCAATCAGCCCCAGCATTTT

D: TRBD2
J: TRBJ2-3
size: -
V: TRBV11-2
CDR3: CASSLGEGASTDTQYF
DNA: TGTGCCAGCAGCCTCGGGGAGGGTGCTAGCACAGATACGCAGTATTTT

D: -
J: TRBJ2-3
size: -
V: TRBV19
CDR3: CASSLLAVHTDTQYF
DNA: TGTGCCAGTAGTCTGTTAGCGGTCCACACAGATACGCAGTATTTT

D: -
J: TRBJ1-5
size: -
V: TRBV12-3/TRBV12-4
CDR3: CASSHSRDQPQHF
DNA: TGTGCCAGCAGCCATAGCAGGGATCAGCCCCAGCATTTT

D: -
J: TRBJ2-1
size: -
V: TRBV6-5
CDR3: CASTTSQGSYNEQFF
DNA: TGTGCCAGCACCACGAGCCAGGGTTCCTACAATGAGCAGTTCTTC

D: TRBD1
J: TRBJ1-2
size: -
V: TRBV7-9
CDR3: CASSQQGALRGYTF
DNA: TGTGCCAGCAGCCAACAGGGGGCTTTGCGTGGCTACACCTTC

D: TRBD2
J: TRBJ2-2
size: -
V: TRBV7-9
CDR3: CASSLFTSGNTGELFF
DNA: TGTGCCAGCAGCTTGTTCACTAGCGGGAACACCGGGGAGCTGTTTTTT

D: -
J: TRBJ2-7
size: -
V: TRBV6-1
CDR3: CASSDKYTRTGNLGEQYF
DNA: TGTGCCAGCAGTGATAAGTATACTAGGACGGGGAACCTCGGCGAGCAGTACTTC

D: -
J: TRBJ2-7
size: -
V: TRBV29-1
CDR3: CSVHGLEGYEQYF
DNA: TGCAGCGTCCACGGTCTCGAGGGCTACGAGCAGTACTTC